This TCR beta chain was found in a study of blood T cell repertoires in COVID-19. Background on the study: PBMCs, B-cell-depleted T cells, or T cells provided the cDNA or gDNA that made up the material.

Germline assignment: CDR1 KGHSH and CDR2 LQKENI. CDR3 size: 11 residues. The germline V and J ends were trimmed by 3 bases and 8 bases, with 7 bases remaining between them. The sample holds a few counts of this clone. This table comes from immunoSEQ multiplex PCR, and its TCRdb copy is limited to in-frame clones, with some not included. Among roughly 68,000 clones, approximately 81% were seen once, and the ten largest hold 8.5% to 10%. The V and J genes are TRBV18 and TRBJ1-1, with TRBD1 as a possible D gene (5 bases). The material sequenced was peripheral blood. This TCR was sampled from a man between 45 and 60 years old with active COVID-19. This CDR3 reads CASSPGAEAFF. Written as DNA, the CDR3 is TGTGCCAGCTCACCTGGGGCGGAAGCTTTCTTT.